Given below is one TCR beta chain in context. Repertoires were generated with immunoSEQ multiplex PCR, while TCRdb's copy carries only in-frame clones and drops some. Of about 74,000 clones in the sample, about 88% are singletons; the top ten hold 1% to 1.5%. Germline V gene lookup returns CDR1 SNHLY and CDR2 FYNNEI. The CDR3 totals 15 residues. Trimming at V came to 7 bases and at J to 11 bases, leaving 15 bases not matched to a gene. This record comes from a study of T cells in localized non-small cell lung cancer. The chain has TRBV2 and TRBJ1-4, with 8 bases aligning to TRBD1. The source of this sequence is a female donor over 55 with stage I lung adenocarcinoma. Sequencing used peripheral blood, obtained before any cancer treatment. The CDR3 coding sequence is TGTGCCAGCATGACGCAGGGGGCCGGATTGGGGAAACTGTTTTTT. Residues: CASMTQGAGLGKLFF.